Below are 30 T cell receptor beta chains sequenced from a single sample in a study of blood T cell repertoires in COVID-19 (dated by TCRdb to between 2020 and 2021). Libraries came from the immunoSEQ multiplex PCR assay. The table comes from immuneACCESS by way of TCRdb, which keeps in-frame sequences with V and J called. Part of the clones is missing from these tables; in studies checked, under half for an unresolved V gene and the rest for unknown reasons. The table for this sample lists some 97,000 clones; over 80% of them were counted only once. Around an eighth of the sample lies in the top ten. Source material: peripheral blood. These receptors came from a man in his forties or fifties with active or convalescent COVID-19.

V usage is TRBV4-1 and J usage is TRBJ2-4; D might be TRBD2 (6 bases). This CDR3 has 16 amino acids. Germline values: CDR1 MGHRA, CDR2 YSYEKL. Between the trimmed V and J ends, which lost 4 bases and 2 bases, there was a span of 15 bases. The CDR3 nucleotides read TGCGCCAGCAGCCTCTTCGGGGAGGCCTCCAAAAACATTCAGTACTTC. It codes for CASSLFGEASKNIQYF.

The DNA for the CDR3 is TGTGCCAGCAGCCCAGGGTCTAGCGGGGATTACACCTACGAGCAGTACTTC. The encoded protein is CASSPGSSGDYTYEQYF. V and J are TRBV7-6 and TRBJ2-7, with 9 bases aligning to TRBD2. CDR1 is SGHVS, CDR2 FNYEAQ, per germline. The J segment lost 2 bases and the V segment lost 5 bases, leaving 13 bases of the junction unmatched. The CDR3 is made up of 17 amino acids.

CDR3 DNA: TGTGCCAGCACCACAGATAAGCTCGCGGGAGTTATCGATGAGCAGTTCTTC. The encoded protein is CASTTDKLAGVIDEQFF. The chain is built from TRBV7-8 and TRBJ2-1; 7 bases are a match to TRBD2. The CDR3 extends over 17 amino acids. With V trimmed by 7 bases and J by 8 bases, 20 bases remained unmatched. CDR1 is SGHVS, CDR2 FQNEAQ, per germline.

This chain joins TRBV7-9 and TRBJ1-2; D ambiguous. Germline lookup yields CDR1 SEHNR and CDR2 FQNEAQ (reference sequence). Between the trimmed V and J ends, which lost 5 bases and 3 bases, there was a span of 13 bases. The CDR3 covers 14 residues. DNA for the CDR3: TGTGCCAGCAGCCCGAAGTGGGGAGACTATGGCTACACCTTC. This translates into CASSPKWGDYGYTF.

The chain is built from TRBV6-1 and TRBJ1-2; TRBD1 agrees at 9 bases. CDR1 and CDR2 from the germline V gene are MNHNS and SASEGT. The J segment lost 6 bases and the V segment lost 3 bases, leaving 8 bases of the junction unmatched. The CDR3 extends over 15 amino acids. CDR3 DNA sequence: TGTGCCAGCAGTGATGAACAGGGGGCGCGAGATGGCTACACCTTC. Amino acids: CASSDEQGARDGYTF.

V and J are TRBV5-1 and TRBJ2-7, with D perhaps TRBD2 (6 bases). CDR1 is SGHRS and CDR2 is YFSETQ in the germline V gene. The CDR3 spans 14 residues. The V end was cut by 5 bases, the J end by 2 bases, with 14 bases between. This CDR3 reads CASRVTWRAYEQYF. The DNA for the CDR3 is TGCGCCAGCAGAGTGACGTGGAGGGCCTACGAGCAGTACTTC.

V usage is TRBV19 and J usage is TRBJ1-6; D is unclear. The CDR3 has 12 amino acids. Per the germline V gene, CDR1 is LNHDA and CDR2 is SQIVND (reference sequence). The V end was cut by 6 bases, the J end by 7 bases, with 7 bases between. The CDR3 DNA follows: TGTGCCAGTAGACAGAGCAATTCACCCCTCCACTTT. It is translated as CASRQSNSPLHF. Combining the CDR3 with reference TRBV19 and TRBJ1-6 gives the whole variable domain DGGITQSPKYLFRKEGQNVTLSCEQNLNHDAMYWYRQDPGQGLRLIYYSQIVNDFQKGDIAEGYSVSREKKESFPLTVTSAQKNPTAFYLCASRQSNSPLHFGNGTRLTVT.

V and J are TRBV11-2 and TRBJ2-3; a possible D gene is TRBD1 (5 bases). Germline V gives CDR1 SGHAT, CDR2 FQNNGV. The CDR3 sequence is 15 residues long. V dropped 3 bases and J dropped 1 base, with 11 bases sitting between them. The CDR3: CASSLDIGGTDTQYF. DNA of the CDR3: TGTGCCAGCAGCTTGGACATAGGGGGCACAGATACGCAGTATTTT.

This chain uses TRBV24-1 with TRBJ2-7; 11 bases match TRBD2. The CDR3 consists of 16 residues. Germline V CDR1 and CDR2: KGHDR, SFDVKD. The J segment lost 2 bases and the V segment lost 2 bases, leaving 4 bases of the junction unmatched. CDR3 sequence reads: CATSDSSTSGTYEQYF. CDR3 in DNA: TGTGCCACCAGTGATTCTTCGACTAGCGGGACCTACGAGCAGTACTTC.

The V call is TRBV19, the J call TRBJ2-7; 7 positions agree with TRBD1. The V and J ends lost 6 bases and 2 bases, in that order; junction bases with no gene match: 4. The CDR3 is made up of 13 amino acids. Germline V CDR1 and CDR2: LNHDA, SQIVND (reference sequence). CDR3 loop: CASSLDRAYEQYF. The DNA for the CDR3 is TGTGCCAGTAGCCTCGACAGGGCCTACGAGCAGTACTTC. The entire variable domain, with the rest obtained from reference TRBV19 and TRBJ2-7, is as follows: DGGITQSPKYLFRKEGQNVTLSCEQNLNHDAMYWYRQDPGQGLRLIYYSQIVNDFQKGDIAEGYSVSREKKESFPLTVTSAQKNPTAFYLCASSLDRAYEQYFGPGTRLTVT.

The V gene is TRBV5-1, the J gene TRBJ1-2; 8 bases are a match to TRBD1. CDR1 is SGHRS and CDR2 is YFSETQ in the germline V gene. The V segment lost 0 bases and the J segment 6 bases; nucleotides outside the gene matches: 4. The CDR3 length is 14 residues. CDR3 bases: TGCGCCAGCAGCTTGGAACCGGGACAGGATGGCTACACCTTC. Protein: CASSLEPGQDGYTF.

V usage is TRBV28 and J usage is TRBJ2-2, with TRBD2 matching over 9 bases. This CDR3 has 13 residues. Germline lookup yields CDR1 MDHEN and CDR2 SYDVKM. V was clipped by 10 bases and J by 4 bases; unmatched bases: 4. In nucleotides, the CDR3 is TGTGCCACCGAGCGGGAGGTCACCGGGGAGCTGTTTTTT. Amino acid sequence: CATEREVTGELFF.

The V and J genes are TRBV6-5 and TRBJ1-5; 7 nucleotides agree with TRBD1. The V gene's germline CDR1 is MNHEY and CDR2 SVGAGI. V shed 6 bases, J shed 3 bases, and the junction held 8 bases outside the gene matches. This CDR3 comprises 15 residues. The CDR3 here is CASSARTGFNQPQHF. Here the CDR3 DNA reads TGTGCCAGCAGCGCCCGGACAGGTTTCAATCAGCCCCAGCATTTT.

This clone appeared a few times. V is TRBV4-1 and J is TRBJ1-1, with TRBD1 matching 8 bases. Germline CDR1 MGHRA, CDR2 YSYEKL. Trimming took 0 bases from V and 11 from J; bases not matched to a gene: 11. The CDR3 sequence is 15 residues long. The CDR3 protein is CASSQDPDRVTFAFF. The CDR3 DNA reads TGCGCCAGCAGCCAAGATCCGGACAGGGTGACGTTCGCTTTCTTT.

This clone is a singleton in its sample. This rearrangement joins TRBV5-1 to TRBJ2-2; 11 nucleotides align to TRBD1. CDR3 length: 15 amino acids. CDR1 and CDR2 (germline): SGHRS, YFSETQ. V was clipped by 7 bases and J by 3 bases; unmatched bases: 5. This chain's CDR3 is CASCPGQGDTGELFF. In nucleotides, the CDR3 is TGCGCCAGCTGTCCGGGACAGGGGGACACCGGGGAGCTGTTTTTT.

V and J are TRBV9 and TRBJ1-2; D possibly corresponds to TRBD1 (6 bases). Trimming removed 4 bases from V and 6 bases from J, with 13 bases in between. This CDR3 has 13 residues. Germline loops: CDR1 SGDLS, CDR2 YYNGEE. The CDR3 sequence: CASSFTGSNGYTF. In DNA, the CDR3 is TGTGCCAGCAGCTTCACAGGGTCGAATGGCTACACCTTC.

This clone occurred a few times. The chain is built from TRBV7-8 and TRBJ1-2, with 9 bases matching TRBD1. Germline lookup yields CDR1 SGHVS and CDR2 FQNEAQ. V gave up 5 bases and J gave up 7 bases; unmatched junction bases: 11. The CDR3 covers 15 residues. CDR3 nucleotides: TGTGCCAGCAGCGTGGTCCGGGGACAGGGATCTGGCTACACCTTC. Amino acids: CASSVVRGQGSGYTF.

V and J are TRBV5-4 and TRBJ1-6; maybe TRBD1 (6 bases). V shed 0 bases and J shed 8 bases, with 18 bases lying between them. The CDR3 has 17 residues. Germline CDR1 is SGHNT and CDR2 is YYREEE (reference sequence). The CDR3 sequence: CASSLGGNSRTDSPLHF. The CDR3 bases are TGTGCCAGCAGCTTGGGGGGGAACTCCAGGACAGATTCACCCCTCCACTTT.

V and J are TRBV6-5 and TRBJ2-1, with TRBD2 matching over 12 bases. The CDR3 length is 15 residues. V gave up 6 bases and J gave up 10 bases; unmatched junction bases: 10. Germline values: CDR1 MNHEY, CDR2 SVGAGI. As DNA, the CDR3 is TGTGCCAGCAGGCTGGGACTAGCGGGTCCCAGGGAGCAGTTCTTC. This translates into CASRLGLAGPREQFF.

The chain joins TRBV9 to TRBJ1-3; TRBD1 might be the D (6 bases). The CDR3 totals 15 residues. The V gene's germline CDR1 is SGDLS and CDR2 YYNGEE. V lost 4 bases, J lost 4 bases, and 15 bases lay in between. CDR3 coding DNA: TGTGCCAGCAGCCCGGGGGCGGGGGACGGAAACACCATATATTTT. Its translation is CASSPGAGDGNTIYF.

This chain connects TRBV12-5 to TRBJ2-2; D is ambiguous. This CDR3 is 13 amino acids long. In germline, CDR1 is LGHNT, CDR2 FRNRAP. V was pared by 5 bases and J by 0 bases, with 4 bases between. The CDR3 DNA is TGTGCTAGTGGTCGGGCGAACACCGGGGAGCTGTTTTTT. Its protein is CASGRANTGELFF.

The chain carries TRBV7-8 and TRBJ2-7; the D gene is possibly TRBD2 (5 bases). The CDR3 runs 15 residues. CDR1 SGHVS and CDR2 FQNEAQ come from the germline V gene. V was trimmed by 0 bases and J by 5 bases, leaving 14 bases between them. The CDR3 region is CASSLAWTSAHEQYF. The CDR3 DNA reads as TGTGCCAGCAGCTTAGCTTGGACTTCGGCGCACGAGCAGTACTTC.

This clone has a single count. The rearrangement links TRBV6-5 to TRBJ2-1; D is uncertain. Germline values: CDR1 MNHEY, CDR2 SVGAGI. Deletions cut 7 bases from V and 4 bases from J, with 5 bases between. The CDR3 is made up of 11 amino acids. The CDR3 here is CASISYNEQFF. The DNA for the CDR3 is TGTGCCAGCATTTCTTACAATGAGCAGTTCTTC.

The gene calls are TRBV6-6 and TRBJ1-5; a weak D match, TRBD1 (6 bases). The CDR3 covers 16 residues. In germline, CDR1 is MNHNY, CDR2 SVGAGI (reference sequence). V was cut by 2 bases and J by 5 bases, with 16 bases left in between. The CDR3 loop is CASSYPLGGRDQPQHF. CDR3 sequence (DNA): TGTGCCAGCAGTTACCCCCTAGGGGGGAGGGATCAGCCCCAGCATTTT.

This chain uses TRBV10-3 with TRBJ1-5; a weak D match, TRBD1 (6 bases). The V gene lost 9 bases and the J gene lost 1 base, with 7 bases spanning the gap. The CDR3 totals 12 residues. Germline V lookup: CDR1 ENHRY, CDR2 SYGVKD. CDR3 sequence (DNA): TGTGCCATAGGACAGAGCAATCAGCCCCAGCATTTT. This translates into CAIGQSNQPQHF.

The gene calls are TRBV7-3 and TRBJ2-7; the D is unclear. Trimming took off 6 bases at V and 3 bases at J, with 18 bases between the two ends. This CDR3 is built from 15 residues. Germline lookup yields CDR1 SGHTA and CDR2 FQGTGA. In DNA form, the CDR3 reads TGTGCCAGCAGTCCAACGAGTAATACTATCTACGAGCAGTACTTC. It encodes CASSPTSNTIYEQYF.

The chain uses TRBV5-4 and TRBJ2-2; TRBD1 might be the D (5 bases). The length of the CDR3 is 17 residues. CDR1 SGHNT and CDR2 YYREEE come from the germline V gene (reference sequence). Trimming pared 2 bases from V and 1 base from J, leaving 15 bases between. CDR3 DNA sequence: TGTGCCAGCAGCTTCCCTCTTGGACACGGGAACACCGGGGAGCTGTTTTTT. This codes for CASSFPLGHGNTGELFF.

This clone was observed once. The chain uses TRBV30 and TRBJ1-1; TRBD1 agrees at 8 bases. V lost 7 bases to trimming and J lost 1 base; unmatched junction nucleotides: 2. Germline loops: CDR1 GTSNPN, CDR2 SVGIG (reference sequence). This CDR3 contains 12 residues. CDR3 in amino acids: CASDRANTEAFF. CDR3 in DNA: TGTGCCTCGGACAGGGCGAACACTGAAGCTTTCTTT.

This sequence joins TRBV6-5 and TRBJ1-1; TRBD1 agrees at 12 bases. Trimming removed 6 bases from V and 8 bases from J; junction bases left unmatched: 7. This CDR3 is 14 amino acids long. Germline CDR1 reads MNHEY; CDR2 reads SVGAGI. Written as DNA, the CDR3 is TGTGCCAGCAGACCGGGACAGGGGGCGGTCGAAGCTTTCTTT. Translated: CASRPGQGAVEAFF.

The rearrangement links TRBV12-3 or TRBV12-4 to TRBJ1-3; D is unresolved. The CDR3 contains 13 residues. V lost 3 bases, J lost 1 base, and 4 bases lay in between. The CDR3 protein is CASSFQSGNTIYF. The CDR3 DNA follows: TGTGCCAGCAGTTTTCAATCTGGAAACACCATATATTTT.